These 32 T cell receptor beta chains share one sample of origin, sequenced in a study of preoperative IRX-2 immunotherapy in early breast cancer. Produced via immunoSEQ multiplex PCR; TCRdb's table is partial and in-frame only. The sample lists some 3,300 clones, about four fifths occurring once. Stated treatment: preoperative locoregional IRX-2 cytokine immunotherapy. Sequenced here: tumor tissue, sampled after IRX-2 immunotherapy. The receptors were gathered from a human donor with breast cancer.

V is TRBV6-8 and J is TRBJ2-3; D could derive from TRBD1 or TRBD2 (5 bases each). V was cut by 6 bases and J by 2 bases, with 9 bases left in between. Per the germline V gene, CDR1 is MNHGY and CDR2 is SAAAGT. CDR3 length: 13 amino acids. This CDR3 reads CASRGTITDTQYF. As DNA, the CDR3 is TGTGCCAGCAGAGGGACCATCACAGATACGCAGTATTTT.

The chain uses TRBV5-1 and TRBJ2-2; 13 bases fit TRBD2. V trimming: 5 bases; J trimming: 3 bases; junction bases outside the gene matches: 4. The CDR3 runs 16 residues. Germline CDR1 reads SGHRS; CDR2 reads YFSETQ. This CDR3 reads CASSSGLAGYTGELFF. Here the CDR3 DNA reads TGCGCCAGCAGTTCGGGACTAGCGGGATACACCGGGGAGCTGTTTTTT.

The V call is TRBV6-8, the J call TRBJ2-4; D is unresolved. Trimming pared 7 bases from V and 0 bases from J, leaving 7 bases between. CDR1 is MNHGY, CDR2 SAAAGT, per germline. The CDR3 is 13 residues long. CDR3 in amino acids: CASTSLAKNIQYF. DNA for the CDR3: TGTGCCAGCACCTCCTTAGCCAAAAACATTCAGTACTTC.

The gene calls are TRBV11-3 and TRBJ2-3; D gene unclear. The V end was cut by 5 bases, the J end by 0 bases, with 9 bases between. This CDR3 is built from 14 residues. CDR1 is SGHNT, CDR2 YENEEA, per germline. For the CDR3, the DNA is TGTGCCAGCAGCCGACGGGCGAGCACAGATACGCAGTATTTT. Its translation is CASSRRASTDTQYF.

The J gene is TRBJ2-4, the V gene TRBV29-1; 10 nucleotides line up with TRBD2. Trimming at V came to 3 bases and at J to 6 bases, leaving 11 bases not matched to a gene. CDR1 is SQVTM, CDR2 ANQGSEA, per germline. The CDR3 contains 16 residues. CDR3 coding DNA: TGCAGCGTTGAGGGTGGATTAGCGGGGGGTCGAAACATTCAGTACTTC. This codes for CSVEGGLAGGRNIQYF.

The chain has TRBV6-4 and TRBJ2-2; perhaps D is TRBD1 or TRBD2 (6 bases each). Germline lookup yields CDR1 MRHNA and CDR2 SNTAGT. Trimming cost V 6 bases and J 6 bases, with 17 bases left between them. The CDR3 loop spans 15 amino acids. CDR3 in DNA: TGTGCCAGCAGAGAAGGGGGGCTTGGTGCCGGGGAGCTGTTTTTT. Translating it yields CASREGGLGAGELFF.

V and J are TRBV11-3 and TRBJ2-3, with a tentative D call TRBD2 (5 bases). CDR3 size: 15 residues. Germline V CDR1 and CDR2: SGHNT, YENEEA. Between the trimmed V and J ends, which lost 5 bases and 0 bases, there was a span of 12 bases. This CDR3 reads CASSEGYLSTDTQYF. In DNA form, the CDR3 reads TGTGCCAGCAGCGAGGGATATCTTAGCACAGATACGCAGTATTTT. Based on the CDR3 plus reference TRBV11-3 and TRBJ2-3, the full variable domain is EAGVVQSPRYKIIEKKQPVAFWCNPISGHNTLYWYLQNLGQGPELLIRYENEEAVDDSQLPKDRFSAERLKGVDSTLKIQPAELGDSAVYLCASSEGYLSTDTQYFGPGTRLTVL.

V usage is TRBV10-3 and J usage is TRBJ2-2; D perhaps matches TRBD2 (6 bases). Germline V gives CDR1 ENHRY, CDR2 SYGVKD. The V and J ends lost 0 bases and 6 bases respectively, with 23 bases between them. The length of the CDR3 is 19 residues. This CDR3 reads CAISESGLPASGVPGELFF. Written as DNA, the CDR3 is TGTGCCATCAGTGAGTCGGGACTGCCCGCTAGTGGAGTCCCCGGGGAGCTGTTTTTT.

To note about this clone: One end of the junction fails to match germline, which may point to a read error. The chain carries TRBV6-8 and TRBJ1-5, with D tentatively TRBD1 (6 bases). This CDR3 contains 14 residues. Germline V gene data show CDR1 as MNHGY and CDR2 as SAAAGT. Here the CDR3 DNA reads TGTGCCATCAGTAGGGGGAGTTCAAATCAGCCCCAGCATTTT. Protein: CAISRGSSNQPQHF.

The chain employs TRBV7-7 and TRBJ1-2; the match to TRBD1 covers 9 bases. Germline V gene lookup returns CDR1 SSHAT and CDR2 FNYEAQ (reference sequence). This CDR3 has 14 amino acids. V dropped 4 bases and J dropped 4; count of bases not matched to a gene: 4. This CDR3 reads CASSYVTGGYGYTF. The CDR3 nucleotides read TGTGCCAGCAGCTATGTGACAGGGGGCTATGGCTACACCTTC.

The chain carries TRBV6-8 and TRBJ1-2; 7 nucleotides line up with TRBD1. Looked up from germline, CDR1 is MNHGY and CDR2 is SAAAGT. This CDR3 comprises 14 residues. Unmatched junction bases numbered 10, after V lost 7 bases and J lost 5 bases. As DNA, the CDR3 is TGTGCCAGCAATGCAAGAGGACAGGAATATGGCTACACCTTC. Translated: CASNARGQEYGYTF.

In its sample, this clone was seen a few times. The chain joins TRBV15 to TRBJ2-1, with TRBD1 matching 12 bases. With V trimmed by 3 bases and J by 5 bases, 5 bases remained unmatched. Germline assignment: CDR1 LNHNV and CDR2 YYDKDF (reference sequence). There are 16 residues in the CDR3. DNA of the CDR3: TGTGCCACCAGCAGCCCGGGACAGGGGGCAAACAATGAGCAGTTCTTC. It codes for CATSSPGQGANNEQFF.

The chain links TRBV28 to TRBJ1-4; TRBD1 is a possible D gene (6 bases). Between the trimmed V and J ends, which lost 10 bases and 0 bases, there was a span of 9 bases. CDR1 is MDHEN, CDR2 SYDVKM, per germline. This CDR3 spans 13 amino acids. The CDR3 DNA reads TGTGCCATACAGGGTGCAACTAATGAAAAACTGTTTTTT. This gives the protein CAIQGATNEKLFF.

V gene TRBV19 combines with J gene TRBJ2-7; D is undetermined. Trimming stripped 8 bases from V and 5 bases from J, with 13 bases between. CDR3 length: 12 residues. Germline V gene lookup returns CDR1 LNHDA and CDR2 SQIVND (reference sequence). CDR3 in DNA: TGTGCCAGTGGGTTTGGGGTCAACGAGCAGTACTTC. As protein: CASGFGVNEQYF.

The chain employs TRBV6-8 and TRBJ1-5; no clear D. CDR3 length equals 13 residues. The V and J ends lost 6 bases and 5 bases respectively, with 11 bases between them. Per germline, CDR1 MNHGY and CDR2 SAAAGT. CDR3 nucleotide sequence: TGTGCCAGCAGCGGGATAGGGTATCAGCCCCAGCATTTT. Translated, it gives CASSGIGYQPQHF.

The rearrangement links TRBV5-1 to TRBJ2-7; D perhaps matches TRBD2 (6 bases). This CDR3 region has 17 residues. Germline V gene sequence: CDR1 SGHRS, CDR2 YFSETQ. V lost 0 bases, J lost 1 base, and 17 bases lay in between. DNA for the CDR3: TGCGCCAGCAGCTTGGAAATAGGAGGGCAGCTGTCCTACGAGCAGTACTTC. Amino acids: CASSLEIGGQLSYEQYF.

A word on this clone: The same CDR3 arises from other DNA sequences in this sample as well. The chain employs TRBV6-1 and TRBJ1-4; D may be TRBD1 (5 bases). There are 17 residues in the CDR3. The germline CDR1 and CDR2 sequences are MNHNS and SASEGT. The V end lost 0 bases, the J end lost 2 bases, and 13 bases lay between the germline ends. The CDR3 nucleotides read TGTGCCAGCAGTGAAGCCCTATCGGGGCGGACTAATGAAAAACTGTTTTTT. Translation gives CASSEALSGRTNEKLFF.

J is TRBJ2-2 and V is TRBV6-7; 7 bases are shared with TRBD1. TRBV6-7 is given ORF status, its function remaining uncertain. The CDR3 has 16 amino acids. Trimming took 6 bases from V and 1 from J; bases not matched to a gene: 8. CDR3 in amino acids: CASSDWTGKNTGELFF. For the CDR3, the DNA is TGTGCCAGCAGCGACTGGACAGGAAAGAACACCGGGGAGCTGTTTTTT.

The rearrangement uses TRBV5-1 and TRBJ1-2; 7 positions match TRBD1. The CDR3 runs 15 residues. Looked up from germline, CDR1 is SGHRS and CDR2 is YFSETQ. V trimming: 4 bases; J trimming: 8 bases; junction bases outside the gene matches: 14. The CDR3 sequence is CASSKPGQTLRGYTF. In nucleotides, the CDR3 is TGCGCCAGCAGCAAGCCGGGACAGACTTTGAGGGGCTACACCTTC.

The chain is built from TRBV12-5 and TRBJ2-3; the match to TRBD1 covers 7 bases. The CDR3 spans 13 residues. Germline V lookup: CDR1 LGHNT, CDR2 FRNRAP. The CDR3 spells CASRDSPTDTQYF. CDR3 nucleotides: TGTGCCAGCCGGGACAGTCCCACAGATACGCAGTATTTT. Looking up the rest from reference TRBV12-5 and TRBJ2-3 gives the full variable domain: DARVTQTPRHKVTEMGQEVTMRCQPILGHNTVFWYRQTMMQGLELLAYFRNRAPLDDSGMPKDRFSAEMPDATLATLKIQPSEPRDSAVYFCASRDSPTDTQYFGPGTRLTVL.

The chain employs TRBV19 and TRBJ1-1; TRBD1 might be the D (5 bases). CDR3 length: 13 residues. Germline lookup yields CDR1 LNHDA and CDR2 SQIVND (reference sequence). Trimming stripped 3 bases from V and 6 bases from J, with 11 bases between. CDR3 sequence reads: CASSIGGRAEAFF. CDR3 coding DNA: TGTGCCAGTAGTATTGGGGGGAGGGCTGAAGCTTTCTTT.

This clone was seen a handful of times. The chain uses TRBV6-8 and TRBJ1-2, with 7 bases matching TRBD1. V lost 5 bases to trimming and J lost 3 bases; unmatched junction nucleotides: 12. Germline lookup yields CDR1 MNHGY and CDR2 SAAAGT. CDR3 size: 16 residues. CDR3 in DNA: TGTGCCAGCAGTCACCGGGACAGTCGCCTTGACTATGGCTACACCTTC. Translation gives CASSHRDSRLDYGYTF.

This clone was seen more than once but under ten times. The CDR3 DNA reads as TGTGCCAGTTCCCGGGGGGAATGGGGCAATCAGCCCCAGCATTTT. As protein: CASSRGEWGNQPQHF. The genes are TRBV19 and TRBJ1-5; D possibly corresponds to TRBD1 (5 bases). V was cut by 8 bases and J by 2 bases, with 16 bases left in between. The germline gives CDR1 LNHDA, CDR2 SQIVND (reference sequence). The CDR3 is made up of 15 amino acids.

The CDR3 spells CASSDSPYEQYF. CDR3 sequence (DNA): TGCGCCAGCAGTGACAGTCCCTACGAGCAGTACTTC. V is TRBV10-2 and J is TRBJ2-7; D gene ambiguous. The CDR3 contains 12 residues. Germline loops: CDR1 WSHSY, CDR2 SAAADI. Deletions cut 3 bases from V and 2 bases from J, with 5 bases between.

This rearrangement joins TRBV6-8 to TRBJ1-1, with TRBD1 identical over 8 bases. The CDR3 is 15 amino acids. Germline loops: CDR1 MNHGY, CDR2 SAAAGT. The V gene end was trimmed by 10 bases and the J gene end by 1 base; junction bases not matched to a gene: 11. Here the CDR3 DNA reads TGTGCCATCAGCCTGACCGGGACAGGGAACACTGAAGCTTTCTTT. As protein: CAISLTGTGNTEAFF.

J is TRBJ1-2 and V is TRBV11-3, with D maybe TRBD1 (5 bases). CDR1 SGHNT and CDR2 YENEEA come from the germline V gene. V was pared by 4 bases and J by 8 bases, with 17 bases between. The CDR3 is 14 residues long. CDR3 sequence (DNA): TGTGCCAGCAGCTCCCCCGGGGACCAGAGGGGCTACACCTTC. Its protein product is CASSSPGDQRGYTF.

The chain recombines TRBV23-1 with TRBJ2-7, with D hard to call. TRBV23-1 is designated an ORF whose function remains uncertain. The length of the CDR3 is 15 residues. V shed 6 bases and J shed 0 bases, with 15 bases lying between them. CDR3 loop: CASSDEINYSYEQYF. The CDR3 DNA reads as TGCGCCAGCAGCGACGAAATCAATTACTCCTACGAGCAGTACTTC.

The chain is built from TRBV6-8 and TRBJ2-7; 8 bases align to TRBD1. Losses at the gene ends were 0 bases for V and 2 bases for J; bases not matched to a gene: 3. In germline, CDR1 is MNHGY, CDR2 SAAAGT. This CDR3 is built from 15 residues. In DNA, the CDR3 is TGTGCCAGCAGTTACTCGAAACAGGGGGCCTACGAGCAGTACTTC. Protein sequence: CASSYSKQGAYEQYF.

CDR3 loop: CASSLLGGSSADTQYF. The CDR3 bases are TGTGCCAGCAGCTTACTGGGCGGGAGTAGCGCAGATACGCAGTATTTT. The chain uses TRBV11-3 and TRBJ2-3; 7 positions match TRBD2. V shed 2 bases and J 4 bases; nucleotides not matched to a gene: 9. CDR3 length: 16 amino acids. Germline loops: CDR1 SGHNT, CDR2 YENEEA.

The V and J genes are TRBV11-3 and TRBJ1-4, with D possibly TRBD1 on 5 matching bases. Trimming took off 4 bases at V and 3 bases at J, with 12 bases between the two ends. The germline V gene encodes CDR1 SGHNT and CDR2 YENEEA. The CDR3 is 15 amino acids. This CDR3 reads CASSWGGAANEKLFF. CDR3 nucleotide sequence: TGTGCCAGCAGCTGGGGCGGAGCAGCTAATGAAAAACTGTTTTTT.

This clone was counted only a few times. The chain links TRBV28 to TRBJ1-2; TRBD1 might be the D (5 bases). Germline V gene sequence: CDR1 MDHEN, CDR2 SYDVKM. This CDR3 comprises 14 residues. Trimming removed 7 bases from V and 8 bases from J, with 20 bases in between. CDR3 coding DNA: TGTGCCAGCACCGGAGACGCGATTTGGGGCGGCTACACCTTC. Residues: CASTGDAIWGGYTF.

This chain joins TRBV28 and TRBJ1-1, with TRBD1 identical over 9 bases. CDR1 and CDR2 (germline): MDHEN, SYDVKM. The junction had 4 bases not matched to a gene; V was cut back by 4 bases and J by 1 base. The CDR3 loop spans 15 amino acids. CDR3 region: CASSWDRDENTEAFF. The CDR3 nucleotides are TGTGCCAGCAGTTGGGACAGGGATGAGAACACTGAAGCTTTCTTT.